The clone carrying this T cell receptor (beta chain) has just a few counts. Its antigen is unidentified. Primers used in a second PCR of roughly 6 to 11 cycles were a sample-barcoded 5' primer and a J-beta primer mix. TCRdb redid the calling of the 5' RACE reads with MiXCR, one entry per CDR3 protein. The sample consists of some 1.8 million distinct CDR3 sequences, 39% of them appearing once. This sample was included in a study of blood T cells in healthy people across ages. Overall study results and limits: The recorded TCR beta diversity per million T cells decreased in a roughly linear manner with age. More naive CD4+ cells and higher diversity were found in long-lived than in aged donors.

V lost 0 bases to trimming and J lost 7 bases, with 4 bases between them. Germline-derived CDR1 and CDR2 are GTSNPN and SVGIG (reference sequence). This CDR3 is 11 amino acids long. The chain couples TRBV30 to TRBJ2-1; D gene uncertain. The sequence was obtained from a human donor in good health. Input material: blood. Here the CDR3 DNA reads TGTGCCTGGAGTGTCGGTAATGAGCAGTTCTTC. Residues: CAWSVGNEQFF.